One sample yielded the 10 T cell receptor beta chains listed below, sequenced in a study of blood T cell repertoires in COVID-19. Sequenced by immunoSEQ multiplex PCR; TCRdb stores in-frame clones only, minus some. The profile shows 310,000 or so clones, around nine tenths of them singletons. Sequenced sample: peripheral blood. The source is a woman in her 30s with COVID-19, enrolled during active disease.

The rearrangement links TRBV25-1 to TRBJ2-5; TRBD1 matches at 11 bases. The junction had 8 bases not matched to a gene; V was cut back by 3 bases and J by 5 bases. CDR3 length: 16 residues. CDR1 and CDR2 from the germline V gene are MGHDK and SYGVNS. The CDR3 sequence: CASSDSGQGGNETQYF. CDR3 DNA: TGTGCCAGCAGTGACTCGGGACAGGGGGGGAATGAGACCCAGTACTTC. Variable domain in full (rest from reference TRBV25-1 and TRBJ2-5): EADIYQTPRYLVIGTGKKITLECSQTMGHDKMYWYQQDPGMELHLIHYSYGVNSTEKGDLSSESTVSRIRTEHFPLTLESARPSHTSQYLCASSDSGQGGNETQYFGPGTRLLVL.

Remarks on this clone: This same CDR3 is encoded by further DNA sequences in the sample. This chain links TRBV3-1 (or the pseudogene TRBV3-2) with TRBJ2-7; 10 positions match TRBD2. With V trimmed by 8 bases and J by 4 bases, 8 bases remained unmatched. CDR3 size: 14 residues. CDR1 and CDR2 from the germline V gene are LGHDT and YNNKEL (reference sequence). The CDR3 region is CASSPAGGPYEQYF. The CDR3 DNA is TGTGCCAGCTCCCCAGCGGGAGGGCCGTACGAGCAGTACTTC.

The chain couples TRBV9 to TRBJ2-1, with D possibly TRBD1 on 6 matching bases. The germline gives CDR1 SGDLS, CDR2 YYNGEE. Trimming removed 0 bases at V and 7 bases at J, with 11 bases between. CDR3 length equals 14 residues. CDR3 residues: CASSVGRDNNEQFF. The CDR3 coding sequence is TGTGCCAGCAGCGTAGGTCGGGACAATAATGAGCAGTTCTTC.

This clone was recorded a few times. The genes are TRBV7-3 and TRBJ2-1, with 11 bases lining up with TRBD2. J was trimmed by 7 bases and V by 4 bases; bases with no gene match: 6. The CDR3 runs to 15 residues. CDR1 and CDR2 (germline): SGHTA, FQGTGA. The CDR3 sequence is CASSSGTSGLNEQFF. The CDR3 DNA sequence: TGTGCCAGCAGCTCCGGGACTAGCGGTCTAAATGAGCAGTTCTTC.

In its sample, this clone was seen a few times. This rearrangement joins TRBV30 to TRBJ1-5; no firm D call. The V end was cut by 2 bases, the J end by 0 bases, with 8 bases between. Germline-derived CDR1 and CDR2 are GTSNPN and SVGIG (reference sequence). This CDR3 has 14 amino acids. The CDR3 region is CAWSLASSNQPQHF. The CDR3 bases are TGTGCCTGGAGTCTAGCCAGTAGCAATCAGCCCCAGCATTTT. The variable domain in full, with the rest retrieved from reference TRBV30 and TRBJ1-5, is SQTIHQWPATLVQPVGSPLSLECTVEGTSNPNLYWYRQAAGRGLQLLFYSVGIGQISSEVPQNLSASRPQDRQFILSSKKLLLSDSGFYLCAWSLASSNQPQHFGDGTRLSIL.

This clone appeared a single time. V and J are TRBV27 and TRBJ2-3, with D maybe TRBD1 (5 bases). V lost 0 bases and J 6 bases, leaving 10 bases between the germline ends. Germline CDR1 reads MNHEY; CDR2 reads SMNVEV (reference sequence). The CDR3 sequence is 14 residues long. The CDR3, as DNA: TGTGCCAGCAGTTTATCAGGGGTTCCCGATACGCAGTATTTT. It codes for CASSLSGVPDTQYF.

This sequence joins TRBV6-5 and TRBJ1-4; 8 nucleotides match TRBD1. The V gene end was trimmed by 0 bases and the J gene end by 8 bases; junction bases not matched to a gene: 2. The CDR3 totals 14 residues. The V gene's germline CDR1 is MNHEY and CDR2 SVGAGI. The CDR3 is CASSYSTGVEKLFF. In DNA, the CDR3 is TGTGCCAGCAGTTACTCGACAGGGGTAGAAAAACTGTTTTTT.

Points on this clone: The junction shows a germline mismatch at one end, possibly a read error. The rearrangement links TRBV7-7 to TRBJ2-3; D gene unclear. Germline lookup yields CDR1 SSHAT and CDR2 FNYEAQ (reference sequence). The CDR3 runs to 13 residues. Here the CDR3 reads CASSFNPTDTQYF. The CDR3, as DNA: TGTGCTAGCAGCTTCAATCCCACAGATACGCAGTATTTT.

The rearrangement links TRBV4-1 to TRBJ2-1; D ambiguous. V was cut by 4 bases and J by 6 bases, with 13 bases left in between. Looked up from germline, CDR1 is MGHRA and CDR2 is YSYEKL. The CDR3 has 14 residues. This CDR3 is CASSRASTFNEQFF. The CDR3 DNA follows: TGCGCCAGCAGCCGAGCCTCTACGTTCAATGAGCAGTTCTTC.

In its sample, this clone was seen a few times. The chain recombines TRBV27 with TRBJ2-1; maybe TRBD1 (6 bases). Germline V gene sequence: CDR1 MNHEY, CDR2 SMNVEV (reference sequence). CDR3 size: 16 residues. V was shortened by 3 bases and J by 6 bases, with 18 bases between the two germline ends. The DNA of the CDR3 is TGTGCCAGCAGTTTCCTCTCCTACCACAGGGTCAATGAGCAGTTCTTC. This translates into CASSFLSYHRVNEQFF.